This TCR beta chain was recorded in a study of cytomegalovirus exposure and HLA in healthy donors. Germline lookup yields CDR1 MDHEN and CDR2 SYDVKM. V was clipped by 5 bases and J by 4 bases, with 12 bases between them. This CDR3 spans 15 amino acids. Study-wide points: Analysis performed later showed TCR beta chains linked to HLA being more clonally expanded than equally common others.

The primer mix had 60 Vbeta and 13 Jbeta primers. Only in-frame clones appear in the TCRdb table, and some are missing; sequencing was by immunoSEQ multiplex PCR. The data contain 170,000 or so clones, roughly 90% of them seen just once; the ten biggest clones take up about 2.1%. About this clone: Its antigen is currently unknown.

Sequencing was done on a sample of PBMCs. The J gene is TRBJ2-6, the V gene TRBV28, with TRBD2 as a possible D gene (5 bases). This clonotype originated in a woman aged 18-30 years in good health and CMV-seronegative. CDR3 nucleotide sequence: TGTGCCAGCAGTAACGGGGAAGTAGGGGCCAACGTCCTGACTTTC. The encoded protein is CASSNGEVGANVLTF. Complete variable domain (other parts from reference TRBV28 and TRBJ2-6): DVKVTQSSRYLVKRTGEKVFLECVQDMDHENMFWYRQDPGLGLRLIYFSYDVKMKEKGDIPEGYSVSREKKERFSLILESASTNQTSMYLCASSNGEVGANVLTFGAGSRLTVL.